The next 5 T cell receptor beta chains were all read from a single sample in a study of T cell responses to AZD1222 COVID-19 vaccine. Here immunoSEQ multiplex PCR was the method, and the copy in TCRdb shows in-frame clones only, minus some. The table includes roughly 76,000 clones, approximately 90% detected once. Sequenced material: peripheral blood, taken on day 0 of AZD1222 vaccination. The source is an adult in good health.

V usage is TRBV20-1 and J usage is TRBJ2-3, with 9 bases identical to TRBD2. Germline CDR1 is DFQATT and CDR2 is SNEGSKA (reference sequence). V lost 3 bases to trimming and J lost 2 bases; unmatched junction nucleotides: 9. The CDR3 runs 16 residues. CDR3 sequence (DNA): TGCAGTGCTAGTTCGATAGCGGGGGTGTTCACAGATACGCAGTATTTT. Translating it yields CSASSIAGVFTDTQYF.

The V gene is TRBV28, the J gene TRBJ2-1, with TRBD2 matching over 12 bases. CDR1 MDHEN and CDR2 SYDVKM come from the germline V gene. This CDR3 has 14 amino acids. V trimming: 6 bases; J trimming: 8 bases; junction bases outside the gene matches: 5. CDR3 protein: CASSLTSGGYEQFF. Here the CDR3 DNA reads TGTGCCAGCAGCTTGACTAGCGGGGGATATGAGCAGTTCTTC. The variable domain in full, completed from reference TRBV28 and TRBJ2-1, reads DVKVTQSSRYLVKRTGEKVFLECVQDMDHENMFWYRQDPGLGLRLIYFSYDVKMKEKGDIPEGYSVSREKKERFSLILESASTNQTSMYLCASSLTSGGYEQFFGPGTRLTVL.

The gene calls are TRBV15 and TRBJ2-7, with D tentatively TRBD1 (5 bases). Germline assignment: CDR1 LNHNV and CDR2 YYDKDF (reference sequence). This CDR3 spans 15 amino acids. V dropped 4 bases and J dropped 4 bases, with 17 bases sitting between them. The CDR3 here is CATSKRRGGAYEQYF. The CDR3 DNA reads TGTGCCACCAGCAAAAGAAGGGGTGGGGCTTACGAGCAGTACTTC.

This clone showed up just a few times. The chain couples TRBV7-9 to TRBJ2-1; possibly TRBD2 for D (5 bases). The germline gives CDR1 SEHNR, CDR2 FQNEAQ (reference sequence). This CDR3 has 17 amino acids. V lost 4 bases to trimming and J lost 1 base, with 17 bases between them. The CDR3 sequence is CASSYTFRGKSYNEQFF. The CDR3 nucleotides read TGTGCCAGCAGCTATACTTTCCGGGGAAAGTCCTACAATGAGCAGTTCTTC.

The CDR3 spells CASSSGLEGNEQFF. The CDR3 DNA sequence: TGTGCCAGCAGTTCGGGACTGGAGGGTAATGAGCAGTTCTTC. The chain combines TRBV6-2 or TRBV6-3 with TRBJ2-1; perhaps TRBD2 as D (6 bases). From germline, CDR1 is MNHEY and CDR2 SVGEGT. The germline V and J ends were trimmed by 4 bases and 7 bases, with 14 bases remaining between them. This CDR3 region has 14 residues.